Presented here are 29 T cell receptor beta chains from one specimen sequenced in a study of identical twins (dated by TCRdb to 2016 to 2017). Library preparation used 5' RACE. Sequencing was carried out with an Illumina HiSeq 2000. The raw public reads went through TCRdb reprocessing: fastp at Q25, MiXCR clone calling, in-frame beta chains kept. Each CDR3 protein appears once, grouped with its most common genes and DNA. The sample includes about 810,000 distinct CDR3 sequences, with roughly 12% observed a single time. The ten biggest clones cover about 1.5% of the sample. The same sample was also studied in work on yellow fever vaccine responses in identical twins.

Sequenced sample: PBMCs. The origin of the receptors is a woman aged 18-35 years in good health.

This clonotype was observed a handful of times. The V call is TRBV7-2, the J call TRBJ2-1; D not resolved. Germline CDR1 and CDR2: SGHTA and FQGNSA. The CDR3 contains 16 residues. V lost 3 bases, J lost 0 bases, and 12 bases lay in between. CDR3 in DNA: TGTGCCAGCAGCTTGTTCGCCGGGCCCTCCTACAATGAGCAGTTCTTC. It specifies CASSLFAGPSYNEQFF.

This clonotype has a count of ten or more. V is TRBV9 and J is TRBJ2-1, with 7 bases identical to TRBD2. The CDR3 is made up of 13 amino acids. The germline CDR1 and CDR2 sequences are SGDLS and YYNGEE. Losses at the gene ends were 4 bases for V and 4 bases for J; bases not matched to a gene: 2. CDR3 protein: CASSMGLYNEQFF. The CDR3 DNA is TGTGCCAGCAGCATGGGACTATACAATGAGCAGTTCTTC.

This clonotype was recorded at least ten times. The chain employs TRBV6-2 or TRBV6-3 and TRBJ1-6, with 8 bases lining up with TRBD1. This CDR3 has 16 residues. J gave up 3 bases and V 2 bases, and 3 bases lay outside the gene matches. Per germline, CDR1 MNHEY and CDR2 SVGEGT. CDR3 DNA: TGTGCCAGCAGTTACGAAGGACAGGGCTATAATTCACCCCTCCACTTT. Its protein product is CASSYEGQGYNSPLHF.

This clonotype was counted between two and nine times. The chain employs TRBV20-1 and TRBJ2-3; D is ambiguous. Looked up from germline, CDR1 is DFQATT and CDR2 is SNEGSKA (reference sequence). The CDR3 runs 14 residues. V shed 3 bases and J shed 0 bases, with 10 bases lying between them. This chain's CDR3 is CSARVQLSTDTQYF. In DNA, the CDR3 is TGCAGTGCTAGGGTGCAGCTTAGCACAGATACGCAGTATTTT.

In this sample, this clonotype turned up a few times. V gene TRBV5-1 combines with J gene TRBJ1-2; a possible D gene is TRBD1 (6 bases). The length of the CDR3 is 13 residues. CDR1 and CDR2 (germline): SGHRS, YFSETQ. Trimming cost V 4 bases and J 3 bases, with 10 bases left between them. CDR3 DNA sequence: TGCGCCAGCAGCCGAGAGGGGGACTATGGCTACACCTTC. It codes for CASSREGDYGYTF.

In its sample, this clonotype was seen a few times. The chain couples TRBV3-1 to TRBJ2-1; 12 bases line up with TRBD1. Germline CDR1 is LGHDT and CDR2 is YNNKEL (reference sequence). V gave up 4 bases and J gave up 8 bases; unmatched junction bases: 9. The CDR3 runs to 16 residues. The CDR3 reads CASSRSPGQGAYEQFF. CDR3 DNA sequence: TGTGCCAGCAGCCGCTCACCGGGACAGGGGGCGTATGAGCAGTTCTTC.

The chain recombines TRBV5-1 with TRBJ2-1; 11 bases are shared with TRBD2. The CDR3 covers 13 residues. V lost 6 bases and J lost 9; bases outside the gene matches: 5. The germline V gene encodes CDR1 SGHRS and CDR2 YFSETQ. The CDR3 DNA sequence: TGCGCCAGCAAACAGGGGACTAGCGGTGAGCAGTTCTTC. This translates into CASKQGTSGEQFF.

This clonotype was seen ten or more times. The rearrangement links TRBV6-1 to TRBJ2-6; D might be TRBD2 (6 bases). CDR3 length: 16 amino acids. V shed 8 bases and J shed 4 bases, with 18 bases lying between them. Germline V gene sequence: CDR1 MNHNS, CDR2 SASEGT. The CDR3, as DNA: TGTGCCAGCTCATCAGGAGGGACGAACGGGGCCAACGTCCTGACTTTC. This codes for CASSSGGTNGANVLTF.

This rearrangement joins TRBV2 to TRBJ2-5; no clear D gene. This CDR3 contains 13 residues. V lost 7 bases to trimming and J lost 0 bases, with 9 bases between them. CDR1 is SNHLY, CDR2 FYNNEI, per germline. In DNA form, the CDR3 reads TGTGCCAGCAAAATCTTGTACCAAGAGACCCAGTACTTC. This sequence encodes CASKILYQETQYF.

The chain carries TRBV12-3 or TRBV12-4 and TRBJ2-1, with 10 bases identical to TRBD2. The length of the CDR3 is 16 residues. The V and J ends lost 5 bases and 9 bases, in that order; junction bases with no gene match: 13. CDR3 residues: CASSKSGRAGKPEQFF. Here the CDR3 DNA reads TGTGCCAGCAGTAAGAGCGGGAGGGCGGGGAAACCTGAGCAGTTCTTC.

This clonotype showed up just a few times. The chain is built from TRBV5-1 and TRBJ2-1, with 10 bases lining up with TRBD2. Germline V CDR1 and CDR2: SGHRS, YFSETQ. Trimming cost V 4 bases and J 5 bases; bases outside gene matches: 3. This CDR3 contains 14 residues. This CDR3 reads CASSEGLADNEQFF. The CDR3 DNA is TGCGCCAGCAGCGAAGGACTAGCGGACAATGAGCAGTTCTTC. Full variable domain (outside the CDR3, taken from reference TRBV5-1 and TRBJ2-1): KAGVTQTPRYLIKTRGQQVTLSCSPISGHRSVSWYQQTPGQGLQFLFEYFSETQRNKGNFPGRFSGRQFSNSRSEMNVSTLELGDSALYLCASSEGLADNEQFFGPGTRLTVL.

The chain employs TRBV7-9 and TRBJ1-2, with unresolved D. Between the trimmed V and J ends, which lost 5 bases and 0 bases, there was a span of 10 bases. The length of the CDR3 is 14 residues. Germline V CDR1 and CDR2: SEHNR, FQNEAQ (reference sequence). CDR3 DNA: TGTGCCAGCAGCGTCAGGACCACTAACTATGGCTACACCTTC. Protein product: CASSVRTTNYGYTF.

The chain is built from TRBV2 and TRBJ2-1; no firm D call. In germline, CDR1 is SNHLY, CDR2 FYNNEI. The V gene lost 6 bases and the J gene lost 7 bases, with 7 bases spanning the gap. The CDR3 spans 11 residues. CDR3 sequence: CASRNENEQFF. In nucleotides, the CDR3 is TGTGCCAGCAGAAATGAGAATGAGCAGTTCTTC. Combining the CDR3 with reference TRBV2 and TRBJ2-1 gives the whole variable domain EPEVTQTPSHQVTQMGQEVILRCVPISNHLYFYWYRQILGQKVEFLVSFYNNEISEKSEIFDDQFSVERPDGSNFTLKIRSTKLEDSAMYFCASRNENEQFFGPGTRLTVL.

This clonotype turned up a few times. The chain employs TRBV12-3 or TRBV12-4 and TRBJ1-2; D is unclear. V lost 4 bases and J 0 bases, leaving 18 bases between the germline ends. The CDR3 has 17 residues. The CDR3 bases are TGTGCCAGCAGTTCGTCCTCCCGCGGGCGGGCTAACTATGGCTACACCTTC. It is translated as CASSSSSRGRANYGYTF.

In this sample, this clonotype turned up many times. V is TRBV7-9 and J is TRBJ1-3; TRBD1 matches 11 bases. The CDR3 runs to 17 residues. CDR1 is SEHNR, CDR2 FQNEAQ, per germline (reference sequence). The ends lost 3 bases at V and 0 bases at J; junction bases unmatched: 4. CDR3: CASSLDRGLYSGNTIYF. In nucleotides, the CDR3 is TGTGCCAGCAGCTTGGACAGGGGGCTTTACTCTGGAAACACCATATATTTT.

This clonotype has only a few counts. The chain couples TRBV5-6 to TRBJ2-2, with 9 bases aligning to TRBD1. Losses at the gene ends were 0 bases for V and 8 bases for J; bases not matched to a gene: 8. This CDR3 comprises 16 residues. Germline CDR1 and CDR2: SGHDT and YYEEEE. The CDR3 bases are TGTGCCAGCAGCTTGGTGGACAGGGGCTCCCAAGGGGAGCTGTTTTTT. Protein sequence: CASSLVDRGSQGELFF. Full variable domain (rest looked up from reference TRBV5-6 and TRBJ2-2): DAGVTQSPTHLIKTRGQQVTLRCSPKSGHDTVSWYQQALGQGPQFIFQYYEEEERQRGNFPDRFSGHQFPNYSSELNVNALLLGDSALYLCASSLVDRGSQGELFFGEGSRLTVL.

V is TRBV3-1 and J is TRBJ1-6; D ambiguous. Germline V lookup: CDR1 LGHDT, CDR2 YNNKEL (reference sequence). V was cut by 0 bases and J by 7 bases, with 4 bases left in between. This CDR3 has 13 amino acids. For the CDR3, the DNA is TGTGCCAGCAGCCAAGACTTCAATTCACCCCTCCACTTT. This codes for CASSQDFNSPLHF.

This clonotype was found a few times. The chain carries TRBV7-6 and TRBJ2-3; TRBD2 is a possible D gene (6 bases). Trimming stripped 3 bases from V and 0 bases from J, with 19 bases between. This CDR3 has 18 amino acids. Germline V lookup: CDR1 SGHVS, CDR2 FNYEAQ. The CDR3 loop is CASSLAPVAGTSTDTQYF. CDR3 in DNA: TGTGCCAGCAGCTTGGCCCCCGTGGCAGGGACTAGCACAGATACGCAGTATTTT.

This clonotype was picked up a small number of times. V usage is TRBV5-1 and J usage is TRBJ2-7; TRBD2 is a possible D gene (5 bases). V was trimmed by 0 bases and J by 2 bases, leaving 12 bases between them. The length of the CDR3 is 15 residues. Germline CDR1 SGHRS, CDR2 YFSETQ. CDR3 DNA sequence: TGCGCCAGCAGCTTGGTGGGAGACGCCCCCTACGAGCAGTACTTC. It translates to CASSLVGDAPYEQYF.

This clonotype was seen repeatedly, ten times or more. The chain uses TRBV5-1 and TRBJ2-7; the D gene is possibly TRBD2 (5 bases). Germline CDR1 SGHRS, CDR2 YFSETQ. The germline V and J ends were trimmed by 1 base and 3 bases, with 14 bases remaining between them. The CDR3 is 15 residues long. CDR3 sequence reads: CASSLLPSEVYEQYF. CDR3 coding DNA: TGCGCCAGCAGCTTGTTACCCTCGGAGGTCTACGAGCAGTACTTC. Drawing the rest from reference TRBV5-1 and TRBJ2-7, the complete variable domain is KAGVTQTPRYLIKTRGQQVTLSCSPISGHRSVSWYQQTPGQGLQFLFEYFSETQRNKGNFPGRFSGRQFSNSRSEMNVSTLELGDSALYLCASSLLPSEVYEQYFGPGTRLTVT.

The rearrangement uses TRBV9 and TRBJ2-2, with 9 bases identical to TRBD2. The CDR3 is 17 residues long. Per the germline V gene, CDR1 is SGDLS and CDR2 is YYNGEE. The V segment lost 0 bases and the J segment 6 bases; nucleotides outside the gene matches: 9. CDR3: CASSVVSGGPSPGELFF. The CDR3 coding sequence is TGTGCCAGCAGCGTAGTTAGCGGGGGACCGTCCCCCGGGGAGCTGTTTTTT.

The chain combines TRBV7-6 with TRBJ1-2; perhaps TRBD1 as D (6 bases). The CDR3 contains 15 residues. Trimming removed 4 bases from V and 4 bases from J, with 16 bases in between. Per the germline V gene, CDR1 is SGHVS and CDR2 is FNYEAQ. In nucleotides, the CDR3 is TGTGCCAGCAGCTCCACGGGGGGGGCAGGCTATGGCTACACCTTC. It yields the protein CASSSTGGAGYGYTF.

The chain joins TRBV3-1 to TRBJ2-7; D is possibly TRBD1 (5 bases). CDR3 length equals 15 residues. Germline V gene sequence: CDR1 LGHDT, CDR2 YNNKEL (reference sequence). V was cut by 5 bases and J by 3 bases, with 17 bases left in between. As DNA, the CDR3 is TGTGCCAGCAGCTCTGGGATAGGGGCGGACTACGAGCAGTACTTC. As protein: CASSSGIGADYEQYF.

This clonotype occurred a few times. The chain recombines TRBV20-1 with TRBJ1-5; the match to TRBD1 covers 8 bases. The V gene's germline CDR1 is DFQATT and CDR2 SNEGSKA (reference sequence). J gave up 5 bases and V 2 bases, and 5 bases lay outside the gene matches. The length of the CDR3 is 14 residues. The CDR3 reads CSARQGTGHQPQHF. The CDR3 nucleotides are TGCAGTGCTAGACAAGGGACAGGCCATCAGCCCCAGCATTTT.

V and J are TRBV7-2 and TRBJ2-1; D unresolved. Trimming took 1 base from V and 5 from J, leaving 9 bases between them. This CDR3 is built from 14 residues. Germline CDR1 is SGHTA and CDR2 is FQGNSA. CDR3 coding DNA: TGTGCCAGCAGCTTAGAACCGTCTAACAATGAGCAGTTCTTC. Residues: CASSLEPSNNEQFF.

This clonotype was seen more than once but under ten times. This chain joins TRBV28 and TRBJ2-2; 9 nucleotides align to TRBD1. The V gene end was trimmed by 2 bases and the J gene end by 6 bases; junction bases not matched to a gene: 10. Germline CDR1 and CDR2: MDHEN and SYDVKM. This CDR3 comprises 17 residues. The CDR3 coding sequence is TGTGCCAGCAGTTTACCCCGGGGACAGGGTGGCCCCGGGGAGCTGTTTTTT. This gives the protein CASSLPRGQGGPGELFF.

This clonotype has just a few counts. This rearrangement joins TRBV4-2 to TRBJ1-3; D gene unclear. With 6 bases removed from V and 4 bases from J, the gap between germline ends came to 16 bases. There are 15 residues in the CDR3. Per germline, CDR1 LGHNA and CDR2 YNFKEQ. The CDR3 loop is CASRPVVGFGNTIYF. Here the CDR3 DNA reads TGTGCCAGCAGGCCGGTAGTAGGGTTCGGAAACACCATATATTTT.

V gene TRBV3-1 combines with J gene TRBJ1-5; TRBD1 is a possible D gene (5 bases). The CDR3 sequence is 15 residues long. Germline assignment: CDR1 LGHDT and CDR2 YNNKEL (reference sequence). The ends were cut back, 4 bases at V and 2 bases at J, with 12 bases in the middle. DNA for the CDR3: TGTGCCAGCAGCCCCGAAGCGGGGGGCAATCAGCCCCAGCATTTT. Amino acid sequence: CASSPEAGGNQPQHF.

In DNA form, the CDR3 reads TGTGCCAGCAGTTACTCCGCCGTGGAGGGGGGCTTAGATACGCAGTATTTT. This codes for CASSYSAVEGGLDTQYF. This chain joins TRBV6-5 and TRBJ2-3, with D perhaps being TRBD1 or TRBD2 (6 bases each). The CDR3 has 17 amino acids. V was shortened by 0 bases and J by 5 bases, with 18 bases between the two germline ends. The germline V gene has CDR1 MNHEY and CDR2 SVGAGI.